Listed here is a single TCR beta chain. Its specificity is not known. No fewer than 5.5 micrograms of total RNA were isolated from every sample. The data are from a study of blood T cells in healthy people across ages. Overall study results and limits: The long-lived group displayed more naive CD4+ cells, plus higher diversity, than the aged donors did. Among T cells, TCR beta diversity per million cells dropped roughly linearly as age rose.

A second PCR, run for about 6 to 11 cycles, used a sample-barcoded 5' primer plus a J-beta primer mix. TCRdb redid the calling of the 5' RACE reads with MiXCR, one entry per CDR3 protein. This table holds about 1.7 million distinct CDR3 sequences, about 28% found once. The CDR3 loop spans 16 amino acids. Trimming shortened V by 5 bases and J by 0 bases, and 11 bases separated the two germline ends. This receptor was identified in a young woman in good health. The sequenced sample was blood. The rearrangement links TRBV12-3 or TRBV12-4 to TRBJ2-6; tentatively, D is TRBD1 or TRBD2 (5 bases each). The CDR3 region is CASSLGAISGANVLTF. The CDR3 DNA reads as TGTGCCAGCAGTCTCGGGGCCATCTCTGGGGCCAACGTCCTGACTTTC.